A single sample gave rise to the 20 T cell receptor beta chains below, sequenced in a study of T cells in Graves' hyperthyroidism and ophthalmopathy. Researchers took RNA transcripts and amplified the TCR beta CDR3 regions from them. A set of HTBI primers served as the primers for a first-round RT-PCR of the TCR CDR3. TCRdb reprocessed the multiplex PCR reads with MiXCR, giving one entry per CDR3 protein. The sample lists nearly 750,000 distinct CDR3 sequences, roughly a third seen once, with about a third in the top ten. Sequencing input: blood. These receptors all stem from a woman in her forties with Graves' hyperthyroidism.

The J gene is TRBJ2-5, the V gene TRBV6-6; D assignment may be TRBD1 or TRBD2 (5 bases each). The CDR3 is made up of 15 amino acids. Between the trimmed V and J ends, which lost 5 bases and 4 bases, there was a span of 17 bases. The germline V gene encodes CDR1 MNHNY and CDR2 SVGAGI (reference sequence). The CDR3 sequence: CASSPLRVGGETQYF. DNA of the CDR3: TGTGCCAGCAGTCCGCTCAGGGTAGGAGGAGAGACCCAGTACTTC.

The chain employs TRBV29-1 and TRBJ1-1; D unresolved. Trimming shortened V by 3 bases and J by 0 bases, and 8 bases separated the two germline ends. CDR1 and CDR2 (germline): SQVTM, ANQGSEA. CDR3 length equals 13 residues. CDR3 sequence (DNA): TGCAGCGTTGAGCCCAGGCTGAACACTGAAGCTTTCTTT. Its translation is CSVEPRLNTEAFF.

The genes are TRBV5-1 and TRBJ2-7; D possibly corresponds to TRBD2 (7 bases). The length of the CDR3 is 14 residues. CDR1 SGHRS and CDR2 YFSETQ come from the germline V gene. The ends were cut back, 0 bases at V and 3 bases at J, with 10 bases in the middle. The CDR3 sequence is CASSLEGGIYEQYF. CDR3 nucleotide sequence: TGCGCCAGCAGCTTGGAGGGGGGGATCTACGAGCAGTACTTC.

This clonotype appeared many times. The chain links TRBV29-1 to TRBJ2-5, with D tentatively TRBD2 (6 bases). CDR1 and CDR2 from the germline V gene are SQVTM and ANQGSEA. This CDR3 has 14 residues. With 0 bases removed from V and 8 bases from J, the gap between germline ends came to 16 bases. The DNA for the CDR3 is TGCAGCGTTGAAGATCAATGGGGGAGGAGAACCCAGTACTTC. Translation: CSVEDQWGRRTQYF.

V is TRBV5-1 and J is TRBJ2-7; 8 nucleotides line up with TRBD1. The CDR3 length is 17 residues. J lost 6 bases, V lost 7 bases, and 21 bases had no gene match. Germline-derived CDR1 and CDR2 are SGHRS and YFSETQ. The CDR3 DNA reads TGCGCCAGCCGAGGTTACAGGATTGGACAGGGAAGATCCGAGCAGTACTTC. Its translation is CASRGYRIGQGRSEQYF. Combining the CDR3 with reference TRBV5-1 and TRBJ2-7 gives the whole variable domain KAGVTQTPRYLIKTRGQQVTLSCSPISGHRSVSWYQQTPGQGLQFLFEYFSETQRNKGNFPGRFSGRQFSNSRSEMNVSTLELGDSALYLCASRGYRIGQGRSEQYFGPGTRLTVT.

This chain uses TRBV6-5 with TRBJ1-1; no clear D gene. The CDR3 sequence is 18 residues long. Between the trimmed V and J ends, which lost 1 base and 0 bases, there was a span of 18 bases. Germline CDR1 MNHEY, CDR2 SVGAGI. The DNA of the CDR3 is TGTGCCAGCAGTTACTGGTCGTCGGTCGTCGGGGTGAACACTGAAGCTTTCTTT. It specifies CASSYWSSVVGVNTEAFF.

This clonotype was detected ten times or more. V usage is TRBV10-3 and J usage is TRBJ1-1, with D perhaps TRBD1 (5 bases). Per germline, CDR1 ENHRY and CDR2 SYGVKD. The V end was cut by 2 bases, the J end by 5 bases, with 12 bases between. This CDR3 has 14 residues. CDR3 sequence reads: CAISENGEGTEAFF. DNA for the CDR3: TGTGCCATCAGTGAGAACGGGGAGGGGACTGAAGCTTTCTTT.

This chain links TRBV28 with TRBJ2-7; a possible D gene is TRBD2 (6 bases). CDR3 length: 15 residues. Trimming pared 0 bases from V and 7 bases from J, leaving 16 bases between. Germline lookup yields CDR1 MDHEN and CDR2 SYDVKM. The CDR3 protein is CASSLWAGSPGEQYF. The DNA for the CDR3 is TGTGCCAGCAGTTTATGGGCGGGGTCACCGGGAGAGCAGTACTTC.

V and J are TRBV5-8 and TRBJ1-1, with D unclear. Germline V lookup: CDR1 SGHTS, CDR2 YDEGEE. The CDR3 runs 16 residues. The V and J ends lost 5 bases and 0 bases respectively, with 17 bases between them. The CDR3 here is CASRENQAGVNTEAFF. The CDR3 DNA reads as TGTGCCAGCAGGGAAAACCAGGCAGGCGTGAACACTGAAGCTTTCTTT.

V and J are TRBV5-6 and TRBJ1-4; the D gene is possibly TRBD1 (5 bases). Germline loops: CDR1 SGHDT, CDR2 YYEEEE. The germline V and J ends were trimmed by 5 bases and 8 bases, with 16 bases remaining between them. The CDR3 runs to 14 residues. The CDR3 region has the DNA TGTGCCAGCAGAAGTTACGGGGGGAGAGAAAAACTGTTTTTT. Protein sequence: CASRSYGGREKLFF. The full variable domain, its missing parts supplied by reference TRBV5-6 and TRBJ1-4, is DAGVTQSPTHLIKTRGQQVTLRCSPKSGHDTVSWYQQALGQGPQFIFQYYEEEERQRGNFPDRFSGHQFPNYSSELNVNALLLGDSALYLCASRSYGGREKLFFGSGTQLSVL.

The CDR3: CAWSVVGEGTQYF. The DNA for the CDR3 is TGTGCCTGGAGTGTGGTAGGGGAGGGGACCCAGTACTTC. The rearrangement uses TRBV30 and TRBJ2-5; 7 nucleotides agree with TRBD2. V gave up 0 bases and J gave up 7 bases; unmatched junction bases: 5. The germline gives CDR1 GTSNPN, CDR2 SVGIG (reference sequence). The CDR3 contains 13 residues.

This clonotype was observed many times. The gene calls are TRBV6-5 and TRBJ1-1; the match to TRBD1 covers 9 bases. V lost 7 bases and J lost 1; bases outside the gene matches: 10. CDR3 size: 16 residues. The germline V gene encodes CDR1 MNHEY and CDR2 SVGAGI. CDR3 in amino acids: CASKTTGGRANTEAFF. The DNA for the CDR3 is TGTGCCAGCAAGACGACAGGGGGTAGGGCGAACACTGAAGCTTTCTTT.

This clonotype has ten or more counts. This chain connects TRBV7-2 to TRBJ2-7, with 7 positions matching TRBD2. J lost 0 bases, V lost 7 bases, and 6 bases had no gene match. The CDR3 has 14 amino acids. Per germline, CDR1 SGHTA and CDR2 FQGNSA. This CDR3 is CASTGAGSSYEQYF. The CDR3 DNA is TGTGCCAGCACCGGAGCGGGGTCCTCCTACGAGCAGTACTTC.

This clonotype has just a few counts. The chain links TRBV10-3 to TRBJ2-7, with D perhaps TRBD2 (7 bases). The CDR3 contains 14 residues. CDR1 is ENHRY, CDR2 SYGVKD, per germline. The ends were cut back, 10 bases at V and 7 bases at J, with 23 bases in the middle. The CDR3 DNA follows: TGTGCCAGCACCTGGAGGGGGGGGTCGGGGGAGCAGTACTTC. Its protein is CASTWRGGSGEQYF.

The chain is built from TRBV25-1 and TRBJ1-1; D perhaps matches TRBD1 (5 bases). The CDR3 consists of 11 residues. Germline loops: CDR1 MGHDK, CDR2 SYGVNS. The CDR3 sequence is CARDVGTEAFF. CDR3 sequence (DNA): TGTGCTAGGGACGTGGGCACTGAAGCTTTCTTT.

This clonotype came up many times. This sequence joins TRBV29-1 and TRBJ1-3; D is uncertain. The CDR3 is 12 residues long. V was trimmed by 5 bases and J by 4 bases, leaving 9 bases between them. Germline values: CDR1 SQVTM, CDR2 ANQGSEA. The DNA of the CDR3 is TGCAGCGTTTACACGGACGGAAACACCATATATTTT. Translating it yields CSVYTDGNTIYF.

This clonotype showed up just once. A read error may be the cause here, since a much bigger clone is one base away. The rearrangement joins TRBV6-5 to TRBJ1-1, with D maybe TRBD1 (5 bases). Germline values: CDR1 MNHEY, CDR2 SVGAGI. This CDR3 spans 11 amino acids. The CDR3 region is CASEGNTGAFF. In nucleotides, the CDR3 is TGTGCCAGCGAGGGGAACACTGGAGCTTTCTTT.

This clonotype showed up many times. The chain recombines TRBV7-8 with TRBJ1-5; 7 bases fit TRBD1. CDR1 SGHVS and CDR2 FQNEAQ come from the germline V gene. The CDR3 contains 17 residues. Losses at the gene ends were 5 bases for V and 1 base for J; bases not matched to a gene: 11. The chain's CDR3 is CASSTTTGFGSNQPQHF. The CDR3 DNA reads TGTGCCAGCAGCACCACGACAGGGTTCGGGAGCAATCAGCCCCAGCATTTT.

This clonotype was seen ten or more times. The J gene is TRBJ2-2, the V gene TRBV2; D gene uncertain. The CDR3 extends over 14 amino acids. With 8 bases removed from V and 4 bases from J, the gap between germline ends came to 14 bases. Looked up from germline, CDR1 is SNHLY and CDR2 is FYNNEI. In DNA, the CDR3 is TGTGCCAGCTGGGTAGGGTGGAGCACCGGGGAGCTGTTTTTT. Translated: CASWVGWSTGELFF. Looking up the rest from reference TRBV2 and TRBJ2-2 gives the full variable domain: EPEVTQTPSHQVTQMGQEVILRCVPISNHLYFYWYRQILGQKVEFLVSFYNNEISEKSEIFDDQFSVERPDGSNFTLKIRSTKLEDSAMYFCASWVGWSTGELFFGEGSRLTVL.

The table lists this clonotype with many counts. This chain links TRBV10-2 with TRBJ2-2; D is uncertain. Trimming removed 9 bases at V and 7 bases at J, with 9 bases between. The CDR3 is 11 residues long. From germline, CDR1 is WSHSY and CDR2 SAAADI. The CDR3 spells CASGLHGELFF. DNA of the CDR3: TGCGCCAGTGGCCTGCACGGGGAGCTGTTTTTT.